Listed below are T cell receptor beta chains from one sample, sequenced in a study of blood T cell repertoires in COVID-19. This table comes from immunoSEQ multiplex PCR, and its TCRdb copy is limited to in-frame clones, with some not included. The sample includes around 110,000 clones, approximately 89% of them seen just once. The material sequenced was peripheral blood. Receptor source: a man in his forties with acute or convalescent COVID-19. Each CDR3 is given with its conserved first and last residue. The D gene is left open where the match is weak. Size is stated for part of the rows, as once, few or many counts, or as a class when the clone is expanded.

len	v_gene	d_gene	abundance	j_gene	CDR3nt	CDR3aa
15	TRBV19	TRBD2	.	TRBJ2-2	TGTGCCAGTAGTACCCGGACTAGCAACACCGGGGAGCTGTTTTTT	CASSTRTSNTGELFF
15	TRBV19	.	.	TRBJ1-5	TGTGCCAGTAGTTCGGGAGGGTATCGCAATCAGCCCCAGCATTTT	CASSSGGYRNQPQHF
14	TRBV5-1	.	.	TRBJ1-6	TGCGCCAGCAGCTTGGACGGGCGGGATTCACCCCTCCACTTT	CASSLDGRDSPLHF
14	TRBV30	.	.	TRBJ2-7	TGTGCCTGGAATCGACAGGACCTCTCTTTTGGGCAGTACTTC	CAWNRQDLSFGQYF
14	TRBV5-1	TRBD1	.	TRBJ2-7	TGCGCCAGCAGCTCTGGGACAGGGTTCTACGAGCAGTACTTC	CASSSGTGFYEQYF
19	TRBV11-2	.	.	TRBJ1-6	TGTGCCAGCAGCTTAGTTATGGGACTGTCGAGCTCCTATAATTCACCCCTCCACTTT	CASSLVMGLSSSYNSPLHF
14	TRBV11-2	.	few	TRBJ1-2	TGTGCCAGCAGCTTGGACCTCGGAGGGTATGGCTACACCTTC	CASSLDLGGYGYTF
15	TRBV11-2	.	.	TRBJ2-7	TGTGCCAGCAGCCAATCCCCCGACTGGGTCTACGAGCAGTACTTC	CASSQSPDWVYEQYF
14	TRBV7-9	.	.	TRBJ1-2	TGTGCCAGCAGCTTGGCAGGGGCTAACTATGGCTACACCTTC	CASSLAGANYGYTF
16	TRBV7-3	TRBD1	.	TRBJ2-7	TGTGCCAGCAGCTTAAACCCCTCCGGACAGGGGGGCGAGCAGTACTTC	CASSLNPSGQGGEQYF
14	TRBV6-5	TRBD1	.	TRBJ2-7	TGTGCCTCCAGGGCTGGGACAGGGGGCGGCGAGCAGTACTTC	CASRAGTGGGEQYF
17	TRBV27	TRBD1	few	TRBJ1-2	TGTGCCAGCAGTTTAAAAGGACAGGTTTCTAATAACTATGGCTACACCTTC	CASSLKGQVSNNYGYTF
13	TRBV4-2	.	.	TRBJ1-2	TGTGCCAGCAGCCAAGACAGGGTTCGTGGCTACACCTTC	CASSQDRVRGYTF
14	TRBV7-8	.	.	TRBJ1-2	TGTGCCAGCAGCTTAGCTCACACTAACTATGGCTACACCTTC	CASSLAHTNYGYTF
12	TRBV18	.	.	TRBJ1-4	TGTGCCAGCTCAGACAGTGGGGAAAAACTGTTTTTT	CASSDSGEKLFF
11	TRBV6-5	.	few	TRBJ1-1	TGTGCCAGCACCCTCGGGACTGAAGCTTTCTTT	CASTLGTEAFF
14	TRBV4-3	TRBD1	.	TRBJ1-1	TGCGCCAGCAGCCACGCTGACAGGGACACTGAAGCTTTCTTT	CASSHADRDTEAFF
16	TRBV14	.	few	TRBJ1-1	TGTGCCAGCAGCCTTAGGCAGGGCGTAAGGGACACTGAAGCTTTCTTT	CASSLRQGVRDTEAFF
12	TRBV7-2	.	once	TRBJ1-2	TGTGCCAGCAGCCCCCAGGGTGCTGGCTACACCTTC	CASSPQGAGYTF
15	TRBV14	.	.	TRBJ2-1	TGTGCCAGCAGCCAAGAAGGAGCAGCTCGCAATGAGCAGTTCTTC	CASSQEGAARNEQFF
15	TRBV4-2	TRBD2	.	TRBJ2-2	TGTGCCAGCAGCCAAGGGACTAGTAACACCGGGGAGCTGTTTTTT	CASSQGTSNTGELFF
13	TRBV4-1	.	few	TRBJ1-2	TGCGCCAGCAGCCACACAGAAACCTATGGCTACACCTTC	CASSHTETYGYTF
14	TRBV7-9	.	.	TRBJ1-6	TGTGCCAGCAGTCCGCGGGACGGTAATTCACCCCTCCACTTT	CASSPRDGNSPLHF
13	TRBV21-1	.	once	TRBJ1-5	TGTGCCACCGACATCGGGGGCAATCAGCCCCAGCATTTT	CATDIGGNQPQHF
16	TRBV7-8	TRBD1	.	TRBJ1-5	TGTGCCAGCAGCCGTAATAACAGGGGGCCGAATCAGCCCCAGCATTTT	CASSRNNRGPNQPQHF
13	TRBV5-1	.	.	TRBJ1-2	TGCGCCAGCAGCTTGGACAGGCTTGATGGCTACACCTTC	CASSLDRLDGYTF
11	TRBV7-2	.	.	TRBJ2-7	TGTGCCAGCAGCCCCCCCGGGGAGCAGTACTTC	CASSPPGEQYF
14	TRBV19	TRBD1	.	TRBJ1-1	TGTGCCAGTAGTTCTGGCACAGGGGGCACTGAAGCTTTCTTT	CASSSGTGGTEAFF
15	TRBV11-2	TRBD2	once	TRBJ2-5	TGTGCCAGCAGCTTAGTAAACGGGGGGATAGAGACCCAGTACTTC	CASSLVNGGIETQYF
12	TRBV27	.	once	TRBJ1-4	TGTGCCAGCAGTATGGAGGGTGAAAAACTGTTTTTT	CASSMEGEKLFF
14	TRBV5-1	.	.	TRBJ2-5	TGCGCCAGCAGCTTGAGCTCGGCAGCGGGGACCCAGTACTTC	CASSLSSAAGTQYF
16	TRBV6-6	TRBD2	.	TRBJ2-5	TGTGCCAGCAGCCCCCAGGAGGGACTAGCTGAAGAGACCCAGTACTTC	CASSPQEGLAEETQYF
13	TRBV11-3	.	few	TRBJ2-3	TGTGCCAGCAGCCCGACTAGCACAGATACGCAGTATTTT	CASSPTSTDTQYF
16	TRBV7-8	TRBD1	.	TRBJ2-1	TGTGCCAGCAGCTTAGCAGACGGGACAGGGAGGGGTGAGCAGTTCTTC	CASSLADGTGRGEQFF
15	TRBV18	TRBD1	.	TRBJ1-1	TGTGCCAGCTCACCTGCGGACAGGGGGCAAGCTGAAGCTTTCTTT	CASSPADRGQAEAFF
13	TRBV5-4	TRBD1	.	TRBJ1-6	TGTGCCAGCAGCACGACAGGGGATTCACCCCTCCACTTT	CASSTTGDSPLHF
14	TRBV27	.	.	TRBJ1-2	TGTGCCAGCAGTTTATCTCAGGATATCTATGGCTACACCTTC	CASSLSQDIYGYTF
12	TRBV25-1	.	.	TRBJ2-2	TGTGCCAGCAGCCTACAGGGTAGGGAGCTGTTTTTT	CASSLQGRELFF
18	TRBV3-1/TRBV3-2	.	.	TRBJ1-5	TGTGCCAGCAGCCCAACCCAAAGGTTCAGGGATAGCAATCAGCCCCAGCATTTT	CASSPTQRFRDSNQPQHF
14	TRBV18	.	.	TRBJ2-7	TGTGCCAGCTCATCTGGCAGGCCCTCCTACGAGCAGTACTTC	CASSSGRPSYEQYF
18	TRBV11-2	.	once	TRBJ2-3	TGTGCCAGCAGCTTAGCCCCCTCGGCTAGCTCCCTCACAGATACGCAGTATTTT	CASSLAPSASSLTDTQYF
14	TRBV9	.	once	TRBJ1-1	TGTGCCAGCAGCGAGACAGCCGGGTTGGCTGAAGCTTTCTTT	CASSETAGLAEAFF
13	TRBV7-2	.	.	TRBJ2-5	TGTGCCAGCAGCCCTTCATGGCGGCGGACCCAGTACTTC	CASSPSWRRTQYF
17	TRBV27	TRBD1	.	TRBJ1-5	TGTGCCAGCAGTTTAATTTTTGGGACAGGGCCTAATCAGCCCCAGCATTTT	CASSLIFGTGPNQPQHF
15	TRBV7-8	TRBD1	.	TRBJ2-1	TGTGCCAGCAGCTCCGAGGACAGGGCAAACAATGAGCAGTTCTTC	CASSSEDRANNEQFF
13	TRBV29-1	.	few	TRBJ1-4	TGCAGCGTCCACGGCCGGGTGGGTGAAAAACTGTTTTTT	CSVHGRVGEKLFF
13	TRBV7-8	.	.	TRBJ1-2	TGTGCCAGCAGCTTAGATGGGACATCTGGCTACACCTTC	CASSLDGTSGYTF
12	TRBV7-9	.	.	TRBJ1-5	TGTGCCAGCAGCCAGGGTAATCAGCCCCAGCATTTT	CASSQGNQPQHF
14	TRBV5-4	.	.	TRBJ1-6	TGTGCCAGCAGCGAAACAGGGAATAATTCACCCCTCCACTTT	CASSETGNNSPLHF
16	TRBV5-1	TRBD2	.	TRBJ2-2	TGCGCCAGCACCAGACTAGCGGGAGGGCCCGCCGGGGAGCTGTTTTTT	CASTRLAGGPAGELFF
14	TRBV30	TRBD1	.	TRBJ2-5	TGTGCCTGGAGCCCGGGACAGCCACTGGGGGCCCAGTACTTC	CAWSPGQPLGAQYF
11	TRBV20-1	.	.	TRBJ1-2	TGCAGTGCTAAGACAGTGAATGGCTACACCTTC	CSAKTVNGYTF
16	TRBV11-3	TRBD1	.	TRBJ1-3	TGTGCCAGCAGCCCAGGACAGGGGGTCTCTGGAAACACCATATATTTT	CASSPGQGVSGNTIYF
15	TRBV6-4	TRBD2	.	TRBJ2-7	TGTGCCAGCAGTGTAAGTAGCGGGAGCCCCTACGAGCAGTACTTC	CASSVSSGSPYEQYF
16	TRBV19	TRBD1	.	TRBJ1-5	TGTGCCAGTAGTAAGGGGACAGGGGCGGACAATCAGCCCCAGCATTTT	CASSKGTGADNQPQHF
12	TRBV12-3/TRBV12-4	.	.	TRBJ1-1	TGTGCCAGCAGACTTTACCCGTCGGGGGCTTTCTTT	CASRLYPSGAFF
15	TRBV6-1	.	.	TRBJ1-4	TGTGCCAGCAGTGAAGGGGGCAGGGAGGGTGAAAAACTGTTTTTT	CASSEGGREGEKLFF
14	TRBV30	.	.	TRBJ1-2	TGTGCCTGGAGTGTTGGAGGGATTAACTATGGCTACACCTTC	CAWSVGGINYGYTF